Below, 8 T cell receptor beta chains from the same sample are listed, as sequenced in a study of Graves' ophthalmopathy and Graves' hyperthyroidism. Amplification of TCR beta CDR3 regions used RNA transcripts. RT-PCR in the first round used HTBI primers; a second-round multiplex PCR followed. TCRdb reprocessed the multiplex PCR reads with MiXCR, giving one entry per CDR3 protein. The sample lists around 1,200,000 distinct CDR3 sequences; less than 45% were seen once. The specimen was peripheral blood or thyroid tissue (not recorded which). The receptors here all came from an adult man with Graves' hyperthyroidism.

At least ten counts were recorded for this clonotype. V gene TRBV5-8 combines with J gene TRBJ1-1, with D perhaps matching TRBD1 (5 bases). Germline CDR1 is SGHTS and CDR2 is YDEGEE. V was shortened by 5 bases and J by 0 bases, with 17 bases between the two germline ends. This CDR3 has 16 residues. This chain's CDR3 is CASSPVRQRLNTEAFF. The CDR3, as DNA: TGTGCCAGCAGTCCAGTTCGACAGCGCCTGAACACTGAAGCTTTCTTT.

This rearrangement joins TRBV15 to TRBJ2-5, with 7 bases fitting TRBD1. The CDR3 is 14 residues long. Per the germline V gene, CDR1 is LNHNV and CDR2 is YYDKDF (reference sequence). V lost 7 bases to trimming and J lost 9 bases; unmatched junction nucleotides: 14. The CDR3 loop is CATTNRGGNQPQYF. CDR3 nucleotide sequence: TGTGCCACCACCAACAGGGGTGGCAATCAGCCCCAGTACTTC. Variable domain in full (rest from reference TRBV15 and TRBJ2-5): DAMVIQNPRYQVTQFGKPVTLSCSQTLNHNVMYWYQQKSSQAPKLLFHYYDKDFNNEADTPDNFQSRRPNTSFCFLDIRSPGLGDTAMYLCATTNRGGNQPQYFGPGTRLLVL.

In this sample, this clonotype turned up many times. The genes are TRBV29-1 and TRBJ1-1; the D gene is possibly TRBD1 (5 bases). Germline V CDR1 and CDR2: SQVTM, ANQGSEA. V lost 7 bases and J lost 1, with 10 bases in between. This CDR3 is built from 12 residues. CDR3 protein: CSAVGENTEAFF. The CDR3 bases are TGCAGCGCCGTAGGGGAGAACACTGAAGCTTTCTTT.

In this sample, this clonotype turned up many times. The J gene is TRBJ1-1, the V gene TRBV19; TRBD1 matches 7 bases. Germline lookup yields CDR1 LNHDA and CDR2 SQIVND (reference sequence). This CDR3 has 16 residues. V trimming: 0 bases; J trimming: 0 bases; junction bases outside the gene matches: 4. CDR3 sequence: CASSIDPTGLNTEAFF. The CDR3 nucleotides are TGTGCCAGTAGTATAGACCCGACAGGGCTGAACACTGAAGCTTTCTTT.

This chain links TRBV20-1 with TRBJ2-7, with TRBD2 matching over 10 bases. CDR3 size: 19 residues. CDR1 is DFQATT, CDR2 SNEGSKA, per germline (reference sequence). With V trimmed by 0 bases and J by 3 bases, 17 bases remained unmatched. CDR3 sequence (DNA): TGCAGTGCTAGAGATCTGAGACTGGTGCTAGCGGGAGACTTCTACGAGCAGTACTTC. Translation: CSARDLRLVLAGDFYEQYF.

This clonotype was counted many times. This chain links TRBV7-9 with TRBJ1-2; D may be TRBD1 (5 bases). The germline CDR1 and CDR2 sequences are SEHNR and FQNEAQ (reference sequence). This CDR3 region has 14 residues. V was pared by 0 bases and J by 4 bases, with 9 bases between. The CDR3 protein is CASSLAGVGYGYTF. The CDR3 nucleotides are TGTGCCAGCAGCTTAGCAGGGGTCGGCTATGGCTACACCTTC.

V and J are TRBV20-1 and TRBJ2-5; 12 positions match TRBD2. The germline V gene has CDR1 DFQATT and CDR2 SNEGSKA (reference sequence). The CDR3 sequence is 14 residues long. The V and J ends lost 2 bases and 4 bases, in that order; junction bases with no gene match: 2. The CDR3: CSARKTSGRETQYF. CDR3 sequence (DNA): TGCAGTGCTAGAAAGACTAGCGGGAGAGAGACCCAGTACTTC.

As DNA, the CDR3 is TGCAGCGGGGGACGGAACTCCTACGAGCAGTACTTC. Residues: CSGGRNSYEQYF. The chain carries TRBV29-1 and TRBJ2-7; D is perhaps TRBD1 or TRBD2 (5 bases each). The V gene lost 7 bases and the J gene lost 0 bases, with 10 bases spanning the gap. The CDR3 is 12 residues long. Per the germline V gene, CDR1 is SQVTM and CDR2 is ANQGSEA.